This TCR beta chain was recorded in a study of blood T cell repertoires in COVID-19. Across the study: There were acute and convalescent COVID-19 samples, and they came from the United States, Italy and Spain.

This clone showed up just once. Germline CDR1 MGHDK, CDR2 SYGVNS. This CDR3 is built from 9 residues. The V gene lost 11 bases and the J gene lost 15 bases, with 14 bases spanning the gap. Assay used: immunoSEQ multiplex PCR; TCRdb lists only in-frame clones, some missing. The repertoire holds roughly 17,000 clones, about nine tenths seen once, with about 5% in the top ten. Sample: peripheral blood. This sequence joins TRBV25-1 and TRBJ2-1; D is ambiguous. This TCR was recovered from a human donor in a cohort sampled during active COVID-19. DNA of the CDR3: TGTGCCCGAGATCGTCGTCGGTTCTTC. It yields the protein CARDRRRFF.